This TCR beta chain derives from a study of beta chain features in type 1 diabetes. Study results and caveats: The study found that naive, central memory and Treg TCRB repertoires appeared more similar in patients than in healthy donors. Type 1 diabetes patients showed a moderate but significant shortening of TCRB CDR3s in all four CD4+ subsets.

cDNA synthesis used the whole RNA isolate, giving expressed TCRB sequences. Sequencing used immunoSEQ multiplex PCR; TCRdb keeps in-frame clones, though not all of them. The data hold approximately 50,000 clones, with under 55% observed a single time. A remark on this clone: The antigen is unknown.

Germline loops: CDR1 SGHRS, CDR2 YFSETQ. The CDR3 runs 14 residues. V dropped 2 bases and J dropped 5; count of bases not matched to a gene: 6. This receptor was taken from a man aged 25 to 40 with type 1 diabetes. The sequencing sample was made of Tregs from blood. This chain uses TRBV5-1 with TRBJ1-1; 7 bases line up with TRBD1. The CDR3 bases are TGCGCCAGCAGCTTCGGGGCAGGGGGGACTGAAGCTTTCTTT. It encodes CASSFGAGGTEAFF.